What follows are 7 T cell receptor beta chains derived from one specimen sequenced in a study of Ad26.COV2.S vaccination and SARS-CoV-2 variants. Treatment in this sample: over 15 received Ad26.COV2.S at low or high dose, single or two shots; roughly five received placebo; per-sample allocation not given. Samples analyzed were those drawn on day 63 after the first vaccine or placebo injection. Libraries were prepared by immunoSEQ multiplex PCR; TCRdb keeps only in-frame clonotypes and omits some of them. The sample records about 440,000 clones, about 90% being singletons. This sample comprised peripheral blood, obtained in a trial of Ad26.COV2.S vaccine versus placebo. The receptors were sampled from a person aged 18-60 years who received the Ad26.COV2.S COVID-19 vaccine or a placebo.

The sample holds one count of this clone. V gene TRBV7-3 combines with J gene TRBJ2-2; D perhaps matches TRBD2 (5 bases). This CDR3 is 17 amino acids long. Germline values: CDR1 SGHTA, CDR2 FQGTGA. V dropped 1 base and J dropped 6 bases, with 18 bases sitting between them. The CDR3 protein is CASSLMVWGEEAGELFF. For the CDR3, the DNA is TGTGCCAGCAGCTTAATGGTATGGGGAGAGGAGGCCGGGGAGCTGTTTTTT.

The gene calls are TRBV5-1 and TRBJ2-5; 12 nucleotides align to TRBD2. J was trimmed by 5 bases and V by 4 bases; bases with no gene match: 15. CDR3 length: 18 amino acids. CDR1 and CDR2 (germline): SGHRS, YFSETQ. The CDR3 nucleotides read TGCGCCAGCAGCCCGGGTCTGCTAGCGGGAGGGCCGGGGGAGACCCAGTACTTC. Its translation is CASSPGLLAGGPGETQYF.

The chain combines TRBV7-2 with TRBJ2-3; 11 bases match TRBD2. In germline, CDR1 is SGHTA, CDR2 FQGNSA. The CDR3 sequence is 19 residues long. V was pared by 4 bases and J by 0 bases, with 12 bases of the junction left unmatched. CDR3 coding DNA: TGTGCCAGCAGCTCTCCCGGGACTAGCGGAGCTCCTAGCACAGATACGCAGTATTTT. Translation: CASSSPGTSGAPSTDTQYF.

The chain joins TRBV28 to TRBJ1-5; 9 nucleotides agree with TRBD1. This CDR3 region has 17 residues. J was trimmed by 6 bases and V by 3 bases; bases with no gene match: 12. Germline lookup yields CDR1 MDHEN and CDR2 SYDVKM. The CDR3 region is CASSFGSGQGRIQPQHF. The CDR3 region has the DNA TGTGCCAGCAGTTTTGGATCGGGACAGGGTAGGATTCAGCCCCAGCATTTT.

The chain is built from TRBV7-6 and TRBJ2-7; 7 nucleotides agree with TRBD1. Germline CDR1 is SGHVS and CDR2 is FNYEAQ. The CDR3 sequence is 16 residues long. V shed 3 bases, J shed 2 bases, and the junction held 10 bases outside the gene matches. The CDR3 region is CASSFTGTAPTYEQYF. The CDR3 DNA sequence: TGTGCCAGCAGCTTTACCGGGACAGCACCCACCTACGAGCAGTACTTC.

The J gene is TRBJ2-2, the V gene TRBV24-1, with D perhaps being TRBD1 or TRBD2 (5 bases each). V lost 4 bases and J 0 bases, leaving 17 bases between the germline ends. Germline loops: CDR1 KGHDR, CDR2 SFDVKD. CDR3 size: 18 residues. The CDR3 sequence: CATSDFGRDGSNTGELFF. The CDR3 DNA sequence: TGTGCCACCAGTGACTTTGGCCGGGACGGATCGAACACCGGGGAGCTGTTTTTT.

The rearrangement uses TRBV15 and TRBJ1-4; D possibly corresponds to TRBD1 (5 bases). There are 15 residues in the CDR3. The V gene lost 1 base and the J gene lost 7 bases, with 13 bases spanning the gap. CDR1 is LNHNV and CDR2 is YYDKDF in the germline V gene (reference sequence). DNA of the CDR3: TGTGCCACCAGCAGAGTGGGGGGTAATGGTGAAAAACTGTTTTTT. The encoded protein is CATSRVGGNGEKLFF.